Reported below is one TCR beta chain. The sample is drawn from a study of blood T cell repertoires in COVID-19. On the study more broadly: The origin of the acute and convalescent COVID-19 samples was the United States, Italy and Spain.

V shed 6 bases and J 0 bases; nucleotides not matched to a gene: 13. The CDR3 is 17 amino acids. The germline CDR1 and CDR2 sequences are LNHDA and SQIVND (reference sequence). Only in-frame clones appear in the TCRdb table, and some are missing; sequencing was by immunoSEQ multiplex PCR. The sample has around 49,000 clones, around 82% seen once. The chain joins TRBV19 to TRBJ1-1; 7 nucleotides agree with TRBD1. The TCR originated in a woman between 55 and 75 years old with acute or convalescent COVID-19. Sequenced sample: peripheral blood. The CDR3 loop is CASSRDSIGFMNTEAFF. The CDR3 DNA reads TGTGCCAGTAGCCGGGACAGCATAGGTTTCATGAACACTGAAGCTTTCTTT.